This T cell receptor beta chain was identified during a study of cytomegalovirus exposure and HLA in healthy donors. Study as a whole: HLA-typed donors were the source of around 87 million unique TCRs, which an early data release held. Of the donors genotyped, a few hundred in all, 80% to 85% fell in the Caucasian-associated ancestry cluster. Points from the study as a whole: Most of the CMV-associated TCR beta chains (in a later analysis) appeared to be HLA-restricted. Previously analyzed data showed that most TCR beta V segments were productive at a frequency of about 90% or about 30%.

As to this clone: What it recognizes is unknown.

The PCR ran on 60 Vbeta and 13 Jbeta primers. Profiled with immunoSEQ multiplex PCR; TCRdb holds only in-frame clones, not every one. The sample has about 110,000 clones; roughly 80% are singletons. The trim removed 5 bases at V and 3 bases at J, leaving 5 bases unmatched. Germline V gene sequence: CDR1 SGDLS, CDR2 YYNGEE. The CDR3 consists of 15 residues. The gene calls are TRBV9 and TRBJ2-1; 10 bases align to TRBD1. Sequencing was carried out using PBMCs. This TCR derives from a man aged 45-65 years in good health and CMV-seronegative. The CDR3, as DNA: TGTGCCAGCAGTGCCAGGACAGGGGGCTACAATGAGCAGTTCTTC. Amino acids: CASSARTGGYNEQFF.